Included here is one TCR beta chain sequence, with context. The target of this receptor is not known. The record has no base qualities; no much larger clone is one base away. The data derive from a study of shared clonotypes between healthy human individuals (dated by TCRdb to about 2020). Regarding the complete study: Three men and a couple of women, aged 18 to 49 years, made up the cohort. To estimate repertoire size and how much clonotype sharing occurs between individuals, the study deeply sequenced the blood TCR repertoires of roughly 5 healthy adults. Each donor's leukapheresis produced roughly between roughly 0.85 and 10 billion PBMCs. To increase sequencing depth and limit assay-specific biases, TCR repertoire library preparation and sequencing were carried out by different laboratories using diverse techniques.

V is cut by 10 bases and J by 4 bases, and the space between the germline ends is 20 bases. In the germline V gene, CDR1 corresponds to KGHSH and CDR2 to LQKENI. There are 15 amino acids in the CDR3, from cysteine to phenylalanine inclusive. Only the CDR3 region is kept as DNA, spanning 45 bases read in frame from base 1. Using the deep immunoSEQ assay, multiplex PCR amplified TCR CDR3 regions from genomic DNA. For each cell subset, the extracted genomic DNA was distributed evenly across all wells of several immunoSEQ 96-well plates, and each plate served as one replicate. For unsorted PBMC, about 0.3 ug genomic DNA, equal to 30,000 or so T cell genomes, was loaded into each replicate PCR. Genomic DNA from unsorted PBMC was sequenced over ten immunoSEQ deep assay plates. Purified libraries were quantified with a Qubit 3.0 fluorometer, sized on a Bioanalyzer 2100, and re-quantified with the KAPA Library Quantification kit. Every immunoSEQ 96-well plate was sequenced on a dedicated single-read 150-cycle Illumina NextSeq 550 flow cell. In the source study's methods: Because only junctional sequences without quality scores were contained in the immunoSEQ output, filtering matching that applied to full-length reads could not be performed. To assign V/J genes and CDR3, sequences were annotated against IMGT germline references using PyIR, a Python wrapper for IgBLAST v1.9. Any read was removed if the V/J assignment was weak (E-value above 1e-6), the CDR3 was missing, or the read contained stop codons, out-of-frame junctions, or ambiguous translated residues. V3J clonotypes were defined as sequences sharing an identical inferred V gene, J gene, and CDR3 amino acid sequence. Percentage overlap between repertoires was calculated by dividing the number of shared unique clonotypes by the size of the smaller repertoire. Richness of each repertoire was evaluated using RTK rarefaction, the Chao1 estimator, and Recon v2.1 estimates of unobserved clonotypes. TCRdb took this table from immuneACCESS and kept in-frame rearrangements with V and J called. Such tables lack part of the clones; where checked against another copy, unresolved V genes explain under half of the gap, and the rest is unexplained. V, J and clone size reflect that table, while D and trimming were determined from the DNA. The sample table records fewer than 700,000 clones; around three quarters of these occur just once. The leading ten clones occupy more than 10% of the sample.

The study at large found these results: Sampling was limited to blood, and TCR repertoires in tissue likely differ from TCR repertoires in blood. Because the study included a small number of donors, the genetic and exposure-history diversity represented was limited. Pairwise subsampling indicated that sequencing depth was expected to affect the degree of clonotype sharing among donors.

The donors were healthy, HIV-negative adults with no recently reported acute infections or vaccinations. Only Caucasian adults living in Nashville, Tennessee, USA were represented among the donors. For unsorted samples, some 90 million PBMCs were counted, and genomic DNA was extracted using the QIAamp DNA Blood Mini kit. Blood was obtained by leukapheresis, after which PBMCs were separated by Ficoll-Histopaque density gradient centrifugation and cryopreserved in liquid nitrogen vapor phase. The chain is assembled from TRBV18 and TRBJ1-5; the D gene is possibly TRBD1, with 6 bases matching. This TCR came from a woman between 40 and 50 years old in good health. Some clones in this sample may be carry-over from other donors' samples. Input material: PBMCs. The nucleotide sequence is given as TGTGCCACCCCCGGGCCGAAGGGGGGGAATCAGCCCCAGCATTTT. This is translated as CATPGPKGGNQPQHF.